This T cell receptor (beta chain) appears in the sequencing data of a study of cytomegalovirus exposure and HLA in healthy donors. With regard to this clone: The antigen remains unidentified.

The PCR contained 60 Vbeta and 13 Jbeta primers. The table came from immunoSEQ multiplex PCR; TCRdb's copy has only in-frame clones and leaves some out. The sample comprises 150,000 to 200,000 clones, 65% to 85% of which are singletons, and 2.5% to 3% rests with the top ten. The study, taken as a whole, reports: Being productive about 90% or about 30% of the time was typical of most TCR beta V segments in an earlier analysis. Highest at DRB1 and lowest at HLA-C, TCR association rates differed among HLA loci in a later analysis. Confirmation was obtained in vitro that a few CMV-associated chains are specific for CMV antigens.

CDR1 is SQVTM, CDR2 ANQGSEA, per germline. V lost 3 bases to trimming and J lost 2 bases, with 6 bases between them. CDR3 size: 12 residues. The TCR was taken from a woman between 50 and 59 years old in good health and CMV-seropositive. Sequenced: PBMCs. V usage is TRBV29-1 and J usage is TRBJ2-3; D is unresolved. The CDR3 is CSVDRSTDTQYF. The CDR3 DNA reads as TGCAGCGTTGATCGGTCCACAGATACGCAGTATTTT.